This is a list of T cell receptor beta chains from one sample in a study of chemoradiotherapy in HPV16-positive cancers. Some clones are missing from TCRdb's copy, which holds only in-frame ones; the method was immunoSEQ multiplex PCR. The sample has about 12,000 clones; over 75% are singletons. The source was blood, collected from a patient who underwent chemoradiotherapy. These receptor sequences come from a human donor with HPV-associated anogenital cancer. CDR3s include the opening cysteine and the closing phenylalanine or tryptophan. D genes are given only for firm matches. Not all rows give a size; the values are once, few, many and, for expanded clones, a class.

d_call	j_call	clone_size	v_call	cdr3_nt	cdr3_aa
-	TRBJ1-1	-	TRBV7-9	TGTGCCAGCAGCTTAGCTCCAGGGTCGGCCACTGAAGCTTTCTTT	CASSLAPGSATEAFF
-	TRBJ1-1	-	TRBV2	TGTGCCAGCAGCCGACAGTTGGAAGCTTTCTTT	CASSRQLEAFF
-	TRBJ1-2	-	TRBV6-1	TGTGCCAGCAGTGAGAATTGGGTCGCAGGGGTCTATGGCTACACCTTC	CASSENWVAGVYGYTF
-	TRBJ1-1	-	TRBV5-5	TGTGCCAGCAGCTTGGTTTTACAGGGAAACACTGAAGCTTTCTTT	CASSLVLQGNTEAFF
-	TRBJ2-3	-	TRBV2	TGTGCCAGCTGCTTAGCGGAAACCACAGATACGCAGTATTTT	CASCLAETTDTQYF
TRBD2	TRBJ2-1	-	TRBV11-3	TGTGCCAGCAGCTTTAGCGGGACGATAAGAGGGGGAGGGAATGAGCAGTTCTTC	CASSFSGTIRGGGNEQFF
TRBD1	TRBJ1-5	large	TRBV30	TGTGCCTGGAGTACAACAGGGGCCCTCTGGCAGCCCCAGCATTTT	CAWSTTGALWQPQHF
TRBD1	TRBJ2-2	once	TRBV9	TGTGCCAGCAGCGACCCTCGGACAGGGAGTCGAACCGGGGAGCTGTTTTTT	CASSDPRTGSRTGELFF
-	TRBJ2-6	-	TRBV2	TGTGCCAGCACGGGGACGCGGCTTTCATCTGGGGCCAACGTCCTGACTTTC	CASTGTRLSSGANVLTF
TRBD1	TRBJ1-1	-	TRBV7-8	TGTGCCAGCAGCTTAGTGGGCGGACAGGGTTTCGTCGAAGCTTTCTTT	CASSLVGGQGFVEAFF
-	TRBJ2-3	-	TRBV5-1	TGCGCCAGCAGCTTGGTCTCTTTCGATACGCAGTATTTT	CASSLVSFDTQYF
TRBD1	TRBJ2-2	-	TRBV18	TGTGCCAGCTCACCCGGGACAGGGAAGACCGGGGAGCTGTTTTTT	CASSPGTGKTGELFF
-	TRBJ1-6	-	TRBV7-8	TGTGCCAGCAGCTTAGTCGTTACCAGACCAACCTCCTATAATTCACCCCTCCACTTT	CASSLVVTRPTSYNSPLHF
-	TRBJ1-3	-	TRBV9	TGTGCCAGCAGCGCCCCCTCTACGGCCTCTGGAAACACCATATATTTT	CASSAPSTASGNTIYF
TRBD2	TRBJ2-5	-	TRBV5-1	TGCGCCAGCAGCCCCGGGGGGGGCGGGGGAGAGACCCAGTACTTC	CASSPGGGGGETQYF
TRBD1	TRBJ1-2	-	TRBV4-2	TGTGCCAGCAGCCTTCGACAGGGTCAACTAACTATGGAGGGCTACACCTTC	CASSLRQGQLTMEGYTF
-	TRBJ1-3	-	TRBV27	TGTGCCAGCAGTTCTAGGGCTTTCTCTGGAAACACCATATATTTT	CASSSRAFSGNTIYF
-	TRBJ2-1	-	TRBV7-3	TGTGCCAGCAGCGCCTACAGGGACCATGAGCAGTTCTTC	CASSAYRDHEQFF
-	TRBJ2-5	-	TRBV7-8	TGTGCCAGCAGCTTAGATACAGGCCTCCAAGAGACCCAGTACTTC	CASSLDTGLQETQYF
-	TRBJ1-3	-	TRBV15	TGTGCCACCAGCAGAGACACCTCCTCTGGAAACACCATATATTTT	CATSRDTSSGNTIYF
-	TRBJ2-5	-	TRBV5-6	TGTGCCAGCAGCTTGGACAGGGTGATGGGGACCCAGTACTTC	CASSLDRVMGTQYF
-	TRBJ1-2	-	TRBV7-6	TGTGCCAGCAGCTTAAACGCACAGGGACTTAACTATGGCTACACCTTC	CASSLNAQGLNYGYTF
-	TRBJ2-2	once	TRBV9	TGTGCCAGCAGCGCCGGCCCCGGGGAGCTGTTTTTT	CASSAGPGELFF
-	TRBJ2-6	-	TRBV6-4	TGTGCCAGCAGCCCAGTATCTGGGGCCAACGTCCTGACTTTC	CASSPVSGANVLTF
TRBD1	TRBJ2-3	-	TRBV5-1	TGCGCCAGCAGCGTGACAGGGGGGAATGAGGCATGGGGATTGTATTTT	CASSVTGGNEAWGLYF
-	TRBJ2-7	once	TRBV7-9	TGTGCCAGCAGCCGAAAAGGGGGACCGAGGTTAACCTACGAGCAGTACTTC	CASSRKGGPRLTYEQYF
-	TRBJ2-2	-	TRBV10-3	TGTGCCATCACTGGGGCGCGGGACACCGGGGAGCTGTTTTTT	CAITGARDTGELFF